This T cell receptor beta chain derives from a study of human T cells and chemical hapten exposure. The wider study: Diphenylcyclopropenone was administered weekly to the scalp of patients throughout the roughly 23-week study. Per-sample TCR yields varied mainly from small pooled library volume differences. Study outcomes and limitations: Once DPC sensitization occurred, TCRs above 1 in 1000 frequency showed no change.

The germline gives CDR1 MNHEY, CDR2 SVGEGT. This CDR3 is 15 amino acids long. V was trimmed by 4 bases and J by 6 bases, leaving 16 bases between them. Documented time point: patch test 3, about 24 weeks after DPC sensitization. Treatment given: therapeutic diphenylcyclopropenone sensitization with weekly scalp DPC. The library tagged each cDNA molecule with unique molecular identifiers. One entry per CDR3 protein, called by TCRdb with MiXCR from the RACE reads. The sample lists about 190,000 distinct CDR3 sequences, approximately 24% seen once, with over 2% in the top ten. A word on this clonotype: What it recognizes is unknown.

The sequencing here drew on whole blood, taken in connection with sensitization to the hapten diphenylcyclopropenone (DPC). The chain joins TRBV6-2 or TRBV6-3 to TRBJ2-1; D tentatively reads TRBD1 or TRBD2 (5 bases each). This sequence was found in a woman aged 40 to 50 with alopecia areata. Some clones in this sample may be carry-over from other donors' samples. Here the CDR3 DNA reads TGTGCCAGCAGTTCCGGGACCCTCCCCTCCAATGAGCAGTTCTTC. Protein product: CASSSGTLPSNEQFF.